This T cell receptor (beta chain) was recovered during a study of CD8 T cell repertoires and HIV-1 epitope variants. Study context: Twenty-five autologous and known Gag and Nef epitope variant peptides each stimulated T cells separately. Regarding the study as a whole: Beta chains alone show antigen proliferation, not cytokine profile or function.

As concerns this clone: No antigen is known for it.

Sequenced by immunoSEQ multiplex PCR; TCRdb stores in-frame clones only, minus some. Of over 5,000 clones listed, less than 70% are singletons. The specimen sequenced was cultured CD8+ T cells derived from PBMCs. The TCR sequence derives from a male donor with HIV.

CDR3 protein: CASSLRGAGYEQYF. The DNA for the CDR3 is TGTGCCAGCAGTTTGAGGGGGGCGGGCTACGAGCAGTACTTC. The V and J genes are TRBV27 and TRBJ2-7; either TRBD1 or TRBD2 may supply D (6 bases each). Trimming took off 3 bases at V and 3 bases at J, with 12 bases between the two ends. Germline V gives CDR1 MNHEY, CDR2 SMNVEV (reference sequence). The length of the CDR3 is 14 residues.